A selection of T cell receptor beta chains follows, all from one sample in a study of blood T cells in healthy people across ages. TCRdb reprocessed the 5' RACE reads with MiXCR, giving one entry per CDR3 protein. The table includes roughly 860,000 distinct CDR3 sequences, approximately 65% detected once. The sample taken for sequencing was blood. These TCRs come from a man under 40 in good health. CDR3s leave out the opening cysteine and the closing phenylalanine or tryptophan. D genes are given only for firm matches.

>TRBJ1-1|.|TRBV30
AWKWGGYTEAF
>TRBJ2-3|.|TRBV4-3
ASRQGGSTDTQY
>TRBJ1-5|TRBD1|TRBV6-5
ASSRDRTGNQPQH
>TRBJ2-7|.|TRBV7-2
ASSSRGSFNSYEQY
>TRBJ1-1|TRBD1|TRBV14
ASSPAPGGYTEAF
>TRBJ2-7|TRBD1|TRBV29-1
SVEGTGHSYEQY
>TRBJ2-3|TRBD1|TRBV10-3
AISWTGGTDTQY
>TRBJ2-7|.|TRBV20-1
SAEDLQGSYEQY
>TRBJ2-1|.|TRBV12-3/TRBV12-4
ASSLPTGSEQF
>TRBJ2-7|.|TRBV5-1
ASRPPGGSYEQY
>TRBJ2-7|TRBD1|TRBV5-1
ASSSDRLSYEQY
>TRBJ2-7|TRBD1|TRBV20-1
SALTGESYEQY
>.|TRBD1|TRBV7-9
ASSLKTGEDEQY
>TRBJ2-5|.|TRBV29-1
SVDGQGETQY
>TRBJ2-5|.|TRBV4-3
ASSQDHLRETQY
>TRBJ2-1|TRBD1|TRBV7-6
ASSFGQAVDEQF
>TRBJ2-3|.|TRBV12-3/TRBV12-4
ASRQGTDTQY
>TRBJ1-6|TRBD1|TRBV10-3
ATSGQNYNSPLH
>TRBJ2-7|TRBD2|TRBV7-2
ASSTRLAGAFSYEQY
>TRBJ2-7|.|TRBV28
ASSLGNREQY
>TRBJ2-1|.|TRBV2
ASMIEGIGEQF
>TRBJ2-3|.|TRBV6-2/TRBV6-3
ASTQYRTDTQY
>TRBJ2-7|.|TRBV29-1
SVAGQRPYEQY
>TRBJ1-1|.|TRBV6-2/TRBV6-3
ASRYDEVNTEAF
>TRBJ2-1|.|TRBV6-5
ASSYSVRADYNEQF
>.|.|TRBV7-2
ASSLASQGKTQY
>TRBJ2-3|.|TRBV2
ASSELGSTDTQY
>TRBJ2-7|.|TRBV29-1
SVRLRSNEQY
>TRBJ2-1|.|TRBV6-5
ASRALASPYNEQF
>TRBJ2-7|.|TRBV6-1
ASRQDSYEQY
>TRBJ2-2|.|TRBV20-1
SANSGGHGNTGELF
>TRBJ2-1|.|TRBV7-2
ASSLGLVGGREQF
>TRBJ1-2|TRBD1|TRBV28
ASRDRTVNYGYT
>TRBJ2-1|TRBD1|TRBV7-3
ASQRQGASNEQF
>TRBJ2-7|TRBD2|TRBV25-1
ASSALTSGGGYEQY
>TRBJ2-5|.|TRBV7-2
ASSLEAVLYQETQY
>TRBJ2-7|.|TRBV6-5
ASTSVGGGSEQY
>TRBJ2-7|.|TRBV20-1
SARDAGQSSYEQY
>TRBJ2-1|.|TRBV6-2/TRBV6-3
ASSRPLGTNEQF
>TRBJ2-1|.|TRBV9
ASSAPGGPTYNEQF